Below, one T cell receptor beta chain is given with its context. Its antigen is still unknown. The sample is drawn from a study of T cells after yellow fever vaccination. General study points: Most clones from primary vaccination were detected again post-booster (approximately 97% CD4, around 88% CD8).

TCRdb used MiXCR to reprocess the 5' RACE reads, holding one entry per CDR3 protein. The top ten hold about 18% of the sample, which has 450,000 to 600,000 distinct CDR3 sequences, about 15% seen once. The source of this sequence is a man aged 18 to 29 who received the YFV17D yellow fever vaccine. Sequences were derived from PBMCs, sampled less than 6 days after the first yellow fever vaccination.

The CDR3 region has the DNA TGCAGTGCTCAGCGGGGGGCCACAGATACGCAGTATTTT. This gives the protein CSAQRGATDTQYF. This chain joins TRBV20-1 and TRBJ2-3; the match to TRBD2 covers 9 bases. V shed 5 bases, J shed 2 bases, and the junction held 2 bases outside the gene matches. The CDR3 has 13 amino acids. Germline CDR1 reads DFQATT; CDR2 reads SNEGSKA (reference sequence).